Below, 3 T cell receptor beta chains from the same sample are listed, as sequenced in a study of T cell responses to AZD1222 COVID-19 vaccine. TCRdb's copy holds only in-frame clones and misses some; the assay was immunoSEQ multiplex PCR. In the table there are tens of thousands of clones, 90% of which are singletons. The sequencing used peripheral blood, collected on day 0 of AZD1222 vaccination. The receptors were sampled from an adult in good health.

The chain is built from TRBV6-1 and TRBJ1-1; no reliable D call. Trimming took 3 bases from V and 2 from J, leaving 7 bases between them. The CDR3 loop spans 13 amino acids. Looked up from germline, CDR1 is MNHNS and CDR2 is SASEGT. Here the CDR3 reads CASSEALNTEAFF. CDR3 DNA sequence: TGTGCCAGCAGTGAGGCATTAAACACTGAAGCTTTCTTT.

The rearrangement joins TRBV2 to TRBJ2-2; D uncertain. Germline V gene lookup returns CDR1 SNHLY and CDR2 FYNNEI. V dropped 6 bases and J dropped 5 bases, with 10 bases sitting between them. The CDR3 sequence is 13 residues long. For the CDR3, the DNA is TGTGCCAGCAGGGAGACTTATACCGGGGAGCTGTTTTTT. This sequence encodes CASRETYTGELFF.

The V call is TRBV7-8, the J call TRBJ1-1, with 7 bases fitting TRBD1. CDR3 size: 14 residues. Germline CDR1 and CDR2: SGHVS and FQNEAQ. After removal of 4 bases from V and 5 bases from J, the junction contained 7 bases not matched to a gene. CDR3 nucleotides: TGTGCCAGCAGCTCCGACAGGGTAGCGACTGAAGCTTTCTTT. Its translation: CASSSDRVATEAFF.